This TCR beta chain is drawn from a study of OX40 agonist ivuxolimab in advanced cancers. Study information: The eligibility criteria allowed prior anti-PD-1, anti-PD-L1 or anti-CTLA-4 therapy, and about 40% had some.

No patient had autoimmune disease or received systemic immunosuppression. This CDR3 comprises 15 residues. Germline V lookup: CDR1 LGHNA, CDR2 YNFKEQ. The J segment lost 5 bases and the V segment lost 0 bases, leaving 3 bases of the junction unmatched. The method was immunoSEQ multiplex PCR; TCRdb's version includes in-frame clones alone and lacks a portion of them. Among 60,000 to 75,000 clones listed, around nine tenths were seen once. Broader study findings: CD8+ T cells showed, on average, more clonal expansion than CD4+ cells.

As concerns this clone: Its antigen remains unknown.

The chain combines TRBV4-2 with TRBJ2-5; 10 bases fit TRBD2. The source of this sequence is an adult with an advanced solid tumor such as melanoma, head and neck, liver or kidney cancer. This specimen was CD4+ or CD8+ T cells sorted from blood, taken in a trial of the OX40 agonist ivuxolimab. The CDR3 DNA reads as TGTGCCAGCAGCCAAGATCTAGCGGGAGTGGAGACCCAGTACTTC. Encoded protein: CASSQDLAGVETQYF.